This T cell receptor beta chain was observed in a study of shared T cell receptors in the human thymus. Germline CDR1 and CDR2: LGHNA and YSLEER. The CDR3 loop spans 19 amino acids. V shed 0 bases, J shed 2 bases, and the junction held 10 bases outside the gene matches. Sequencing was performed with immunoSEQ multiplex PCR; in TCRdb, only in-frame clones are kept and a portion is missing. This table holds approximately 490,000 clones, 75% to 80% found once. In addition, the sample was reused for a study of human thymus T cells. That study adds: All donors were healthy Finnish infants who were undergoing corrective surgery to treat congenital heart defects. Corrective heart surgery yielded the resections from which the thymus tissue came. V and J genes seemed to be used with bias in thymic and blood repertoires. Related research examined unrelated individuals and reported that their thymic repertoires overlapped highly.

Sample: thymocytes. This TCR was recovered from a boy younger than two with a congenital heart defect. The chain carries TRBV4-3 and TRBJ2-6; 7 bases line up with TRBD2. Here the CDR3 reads CASSQEPLADRTGANVLTF. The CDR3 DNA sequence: TGCGCCAGCAGCCAAGAGCCCCTAGCGGACCGGACTGGGGCCAACGTCCTGACTTTC.